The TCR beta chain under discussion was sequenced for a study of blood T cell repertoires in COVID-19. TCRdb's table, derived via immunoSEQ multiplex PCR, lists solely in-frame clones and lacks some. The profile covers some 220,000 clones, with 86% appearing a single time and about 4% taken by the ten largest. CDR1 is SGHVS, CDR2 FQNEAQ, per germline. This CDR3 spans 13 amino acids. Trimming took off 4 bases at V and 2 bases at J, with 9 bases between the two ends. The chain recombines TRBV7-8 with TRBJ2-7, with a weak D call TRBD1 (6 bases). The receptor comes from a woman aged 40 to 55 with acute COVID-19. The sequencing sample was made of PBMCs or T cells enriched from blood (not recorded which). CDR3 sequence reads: CASSSRTAYEQYF. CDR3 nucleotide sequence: TGTGCCAGCAGCTCCCGGACAGCCTACGAGCAGTACTTC.